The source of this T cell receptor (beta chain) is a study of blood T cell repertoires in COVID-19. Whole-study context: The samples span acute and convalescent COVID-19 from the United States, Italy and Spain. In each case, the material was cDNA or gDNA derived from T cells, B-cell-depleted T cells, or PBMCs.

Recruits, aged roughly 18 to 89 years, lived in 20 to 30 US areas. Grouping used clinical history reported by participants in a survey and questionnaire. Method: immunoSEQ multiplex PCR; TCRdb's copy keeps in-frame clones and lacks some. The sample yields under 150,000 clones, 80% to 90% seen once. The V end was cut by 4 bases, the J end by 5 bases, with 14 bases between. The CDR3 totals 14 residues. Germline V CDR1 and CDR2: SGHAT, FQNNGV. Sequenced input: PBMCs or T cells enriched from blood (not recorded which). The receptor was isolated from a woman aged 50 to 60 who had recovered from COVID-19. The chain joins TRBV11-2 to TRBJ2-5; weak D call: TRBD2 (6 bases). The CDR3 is CASSSLTRPETQYF. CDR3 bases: TGTGCCAGCAGCTCCTTGACTAGGCCGGAGACCCAGTACTTC.